This TCR beta chain came from a study of blood T cells in healthy people across ages. Study-level points and caveats: Donor CMV status, an unknown factor, possibly confounded changes in expanded clonotypes.

Notes on this clonotype: Its antigen remains unidentified.

PCR was performed a second time for roughly 7 to 12 cycles using a sample-barcoded 5' primer and a J-beta primer mix. TCRdb re-called the 5' RACE reads with MiXCR, one entry per CDR3 protein. The table records about 1.4 million distinct CDR3 sequences, approximately 59% of them present only once. Isolating PBMCs gave at least 6.5 million of these cells per sample. CDR3 length: 17 residues. The germline V gene encodes CDR1 DFQATT and CDR2 SNEGSKA (reference sequence). Input material: blood. This sequence was found in a man younger than 35 in good health. The chain couples TRBV20-1 to TRBJ2-1; 10 bases fit TRBD2. The J call could be wrong; TRBJ2-7 is a better fit for the DNA end. The chain's CDR3 is CSAITLAGSNSYNEQYF. The CDR3 DNA reads TGCAGTGCTATAACACTAGCGGGAAGTAACTCCTACAATGAGCAGTACTTC.